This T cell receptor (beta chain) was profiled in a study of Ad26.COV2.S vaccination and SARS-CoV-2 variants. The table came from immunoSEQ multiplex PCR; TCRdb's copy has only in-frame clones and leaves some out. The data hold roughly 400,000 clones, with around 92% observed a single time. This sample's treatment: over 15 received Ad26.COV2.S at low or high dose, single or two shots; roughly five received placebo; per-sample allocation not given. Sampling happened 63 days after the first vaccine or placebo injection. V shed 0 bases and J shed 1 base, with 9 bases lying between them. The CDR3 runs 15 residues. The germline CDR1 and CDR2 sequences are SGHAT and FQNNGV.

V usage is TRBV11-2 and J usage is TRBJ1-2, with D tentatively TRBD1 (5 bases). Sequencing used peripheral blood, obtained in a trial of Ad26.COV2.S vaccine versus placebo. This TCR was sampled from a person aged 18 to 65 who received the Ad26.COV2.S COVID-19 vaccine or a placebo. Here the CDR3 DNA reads TGTGCCAGCAGCTTAGATTGGGGCGTTAACTATGGCTACACCTTC. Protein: CASSLDWGVNYGYTF.